This TCR beta chain derives from a study of blood T cell repertoires in COVID-19. Across the whole study: Researchers got acute and convalescent COVID-19 samples from the United States, Italy and Spain. PBMCs, B-cell-depleted T cells, or T cells provided the cDNA or gDNA that made up the material.

This clone is labeled medium-sized. CDR3 size: 14 residues. Germline V gene sequence: CDR1 SNHLY, CDR2 FYNNEI. Deletions cut 7 bases from V and 7 bases from J, with 16 bases between. Source study methods: Amplified reference gene primers provided the basis for estimating nucleated cell counts. Libraries were prepared by immunoSEQ multiplex PCR; TCRdb keeps only in-frame clonotypes and omits some of them. The V and J calls and clone size come from that table; D and trimming were worked out from the DNA. The sample holds about 98,000 clones; almost 80% are singletons and the top ten take approximately 9.9%.

This TCR derives from a man in his sixties with active or convalescent COVID-19. The chain couples TRBV2 to TRBJ2-2; D is possibly TRBD1 (6 bases). Specimen: peripheral blood. CDR3 DNA: TGTGCCAGCAAGGGGGAACTACTCGGCGGGGAGCTGTTTTTT. It specifies CASKGELLGGELFF.